This TCR beta chain originates from a study of glioma-infiltrating T cells. The iRepertoire nested amplicon-rescue multiplex PCR amplified TCR alpha and beta CDR3s from RNA. TCRdb itself ran the multiplex PCR reads through MiXCR, one entry per CDR3 protein. The sample lists 150,000 to 200,000 distinct CDR3 sequences, more than 30% occurring once. This CDR3 is 11 amino acids long. The germline V gene encodes CDR1 LNHDA and CDR2 SQIVND (reference sequence). V was clipped by 5 bases and J by 7 bases, with 8 bases between them. In its sample, this clonotype was seen a few times. J is TRBJ1-1 and V is TRBV19; D unresolved. This clonotype was sampled from a human donor with low-grade glioma or glioblastoma, undergoing nonglioma brain surgery, or in good health (not recorded which). Sequenced: glioma tissue, nonneoplastic brain tissue, or PBMCs (not recorded which). The DNA of the CDR3 is TGTGCCAGTAGTCGCCTGTTTGAAGCTTTCTTT. This translates into CASSRLFEAFF.